This TCR beta chain comes out of a study of regulatory T cells in long-lasting Graves disease. Time point indicated: newly diagnosed GD, antithyroid drugs for less than 3 months. PBMC RNA was the source of the TCR library. Details on this clonotype: Its target is not known.

Study conclusions and caveats: Accuracy was perhaps lowered by the small sample size.

Construction of the TCR beta libraries employed iRepertoire HTBI primers in conjunction with Arm-PCR of CDR3 regions. MiXCR, run by TCRdb on the multiplex PCR reads, gives a single entry per CDR3 protein. The sample records about 470,000 distinct CDR3 sequences, just under 15% being singletons. The CDR3 has 18 amino acids. The germline V gene has CDR1 LNHDA and CDR2 SQIVND (reference sequence). V was trimmed by 3 bases and J by 0 bases, leaving 18 bases between them. These same records also appear under a second study, on T cells in Graves' hyperthyroidism and ophthalmopathy.

This clonotype was obtained from a woman in her twenties or thirties with Graves disease. The chain links TRBV19 to TRBJ2-1; perhaps TRBD1 as D (6 bases). The source was peripheral blood mononuclear cells (PBMCs), collected at new diagnosis, from a patient treated with antithyroid drugs. CDR3 coding DNA: TGTGCCAGTAGTATCAGTCGTAGTGGGGGCTTCTCCTACAATGAGCAGTTCTTC. Encoded protein: CASSISRSGGFSYNEQFF.